Listed below are T cell receptor beta chains from one sample, sequenced in a study of long-term antiretroviral therapy in people with HIV. Produced via immunoSEQ multiplex PCR; TCRdb's table is partial and in-frame only. The data hold about 26,000 clones, with about 84% observed a single time. The sequenced sample was unsorted PBMCs, obtained about 5 years after starting antiretroviral therapy. All receptors come from a man in his forties or fifties with HIV. The CDR3 runs from the conserved cysteine through the conserved F or W. A D gene is named only where the DNA matches it firmly. A clone size is listed for some rows: how often the clone was seen (once, few, many), or a class if it is expanded.

TRBD1 . TRBJ2-7 TRBV5-1 CASSLRQGGYEQYF TGCGCCAGCAGCTTAAGACAGGGGGGCTACGAGCAGTACTTC
. . TRBJ2-1 TRBV7-8 CASSLGTGYNEQFF TGTGCCAGCAGCTTAGGTACAGGCTACAATGAGCAGTTCTTC
. . TRBJ2-5 TRBV9 CASSFTSTETQYF TGTGCCAGCAGCTTTACTAGTACCGAGACCCAGTACTTC
. . TRBJ1-6 TRBV6-1 CASTPSGISGSPLHF TGTGCCAGCACCCCTTCTGGAATTTCGGGGTCACCCCTCCACTTT
. . TRBJ1-4 TRBV6-5 CASSLASGEKLFF TGTGCCAGCAGTTTGGCCAGCGGAGAAAAACTGTTTTTT
TRBD2 . TRBJ2-5 TRBV10-3 CAISKRLAVQETQYF TGTGCCATCAGTAAGCGACTAGCGGTTCAAGAGACCCAGTACTTC
. . TRBJ1-2 TRBV19 CASSIAATNYGYTF TGTGCCAGTAGTATAGCAGCGACTAACTATGGCTACACCTTC
TRBD2 . TRBJ2-1 TRBV18 CASSPSGGYNEQFF TGTGCCAGCTCCCCTAGCGGGGGTTACAATGAGCAGTTCTTC
. once TRBJ2-1 TRBV7-9 CASLSRLGEQFF TGTGCCAGCCTTAGTCGGTTGGGTGAGCAGTTCTTC
TRBD1 . TRBJ2-7 TRBV14 CASSRFPGQASYEQYF TGTGCCAGCAGCCGCTTTCCGGGACAGGCATCCTACGAGCAGTACTTC